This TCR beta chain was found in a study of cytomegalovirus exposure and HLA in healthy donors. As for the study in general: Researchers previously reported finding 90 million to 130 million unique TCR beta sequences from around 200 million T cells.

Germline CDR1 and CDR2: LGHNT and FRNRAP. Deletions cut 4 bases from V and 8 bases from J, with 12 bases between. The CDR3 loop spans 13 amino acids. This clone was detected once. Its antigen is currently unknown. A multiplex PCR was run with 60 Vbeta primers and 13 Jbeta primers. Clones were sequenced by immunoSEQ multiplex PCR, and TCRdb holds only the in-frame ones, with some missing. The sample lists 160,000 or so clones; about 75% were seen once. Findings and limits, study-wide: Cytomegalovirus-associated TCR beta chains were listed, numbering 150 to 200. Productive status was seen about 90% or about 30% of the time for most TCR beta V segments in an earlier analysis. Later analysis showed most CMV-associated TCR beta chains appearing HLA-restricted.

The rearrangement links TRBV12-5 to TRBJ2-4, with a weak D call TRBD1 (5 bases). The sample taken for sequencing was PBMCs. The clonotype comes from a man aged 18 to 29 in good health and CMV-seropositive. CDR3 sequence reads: CASGSPGQDIQYF. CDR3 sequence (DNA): TGTGCTAGTGGTTCGCCAGGGCAGGACATTCAGTACTTC.